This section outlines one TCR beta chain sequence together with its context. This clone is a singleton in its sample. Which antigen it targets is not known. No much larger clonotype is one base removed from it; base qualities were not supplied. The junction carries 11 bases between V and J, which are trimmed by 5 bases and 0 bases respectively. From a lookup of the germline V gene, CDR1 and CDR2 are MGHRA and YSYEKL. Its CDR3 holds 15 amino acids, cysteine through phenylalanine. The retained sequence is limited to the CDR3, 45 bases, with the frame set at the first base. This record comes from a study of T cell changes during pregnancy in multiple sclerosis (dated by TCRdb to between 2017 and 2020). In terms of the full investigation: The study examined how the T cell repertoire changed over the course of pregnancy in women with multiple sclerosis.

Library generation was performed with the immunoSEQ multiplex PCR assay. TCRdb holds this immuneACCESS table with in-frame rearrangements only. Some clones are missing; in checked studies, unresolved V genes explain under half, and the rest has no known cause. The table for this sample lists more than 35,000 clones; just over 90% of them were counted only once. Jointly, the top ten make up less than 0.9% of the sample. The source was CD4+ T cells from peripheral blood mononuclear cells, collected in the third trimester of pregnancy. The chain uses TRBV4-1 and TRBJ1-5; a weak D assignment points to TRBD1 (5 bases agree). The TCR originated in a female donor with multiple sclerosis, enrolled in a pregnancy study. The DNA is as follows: TGCGCCAGCAGCAGTAACAGGTATAGCAATCAGCCCCAGCATTTT. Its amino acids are CASSSNRYSNQPQHF.